This entry concerns a single T cell receptor (beta chain). The antigen is unknown. The data were taken from a study of cytomegalovirus exposure and HLA in healthy donors. Study observations and caveats: Sequencing depth across donors, presence/absence analyses assumed, was roughly uniform.

PCR was performed using 60 Vbeta and 13 Jbeta primers. TCRdb's copy holds only in-frame clones and misses some; the assay was immunoSEQ multiplex PCR. The sample has some 180,000 clones, around three quarters seen once. CDR3 size: 15 residues. In germline, CDR1 is LNHDA, CDR2 SQIVND (reference sequence). Trimming stripped 6 bases from V and 2 bases from J, with 17 bases between. Sequenced material: PBMCs. The clonotype was recovered from a man aged 25 to 40 in good health and CMV-seronegative. The chain combines TRBV19 with TRBJ2-7; D is undetermined. The CDR3 sequence is CASSQPLAAPYEQYF. The DNA of the CDR3 is TGTGCCAGTAGCCAACCACTGGCGGCCCCCTACGAGCAGTACTTC.